These T cell receptor beta chains were read from a single sample in a study of blood T cell repertoires in COVID-19. Sequencing was performed with immunoSEQ multiplex PCR; in TCRdb, only in-frame clones are kept and a portion is missing. The table has under 200,000 clones, about 85% seen once; the top ten hold 20% to 25%. Sequenced: peripheral blood. Source of these receptors: a man aged 60 to 75 with active or convalescent COVID-19. Both conserved end residues are part of each CDR3. D genes are given only for firm matches. Size is omitted from some rows. Given values are once, few, many or a class for expanded clones.

TRBJ2-5 | . | . | TRBV3-1/TRBV3-2 | TGTGCCAGCAGTCAGGCCCCACGGGAGACCCAGTACTTC | CASSQAPRETQYF
TRBJ2-3 | . | . | TRBV7-2 | TGTGCCAGCAGCTTAGAAGGGGCCAGCACAGATACGCAGTATTTT | CASSLEGASTDTQYF
TRBJ1-2 | . | once | TRBV4-1 | TGCGCCAGCAGCTACCTCACAGGGAATGGCTACACCTTC | CASSYLTGNGYTF
TRBJ2-7 | . | . | TRBV28 | TGTGCCAGCAGTTATCCACTGGACGGCAGGGACGAGCAGTACTTC | CASSYPLDGRDEQYF
TRBJ2-7 | . | . | TRBV5-6 | TGTGCCAGCAGCAAGGAGGGGGGGACTCGGCGGATGGAGCAGTACTTC | CASSKEGGTRRMEQYF
TRBJ1-6 | . | . | TRBV25-1 | TGTGCCAGCAGTGAATTGTGGGGGCGGAATTCACCCCTCCACTTT | CASSELWGRNSPLHF
TRBJ2-7 | TRBD1 | . | TRBV4-2 | TGTGCCAGCAGCCAAGGTTTAGGAAGTCAGGGGGAGATGTACGAGCAGTACTTC | CASSQGLGSQGEMYEQYF
TRBJ2-5 | TRBD2 | . | TRBV4-1 | TGCGCCAGCAGCCAAGGGGTACTAGCGGGGGCCAAACAAGAGACCCAGTACTTC | CASSQGVLAGAKQETQYF
TRBJ1-2 | TRBD1 | once | TRBV9 | TGTGCCAGCAGCGTAGAGGTTCAGACAGGGCCCTATGGCTACACCTTC | CASSVEVQTGPYGYTF
TRBJ1-4 | TRBD1 | . | TRBV15 | TGTGCCACCAGCAGAGATCCCAGGGGGCGGGCTAATGAAAAACTGTTTTTT | CATSRDPRGRANEKLFF
TRBJ1-4 | . | . | TRBV5-5 | TGTGCCAGCAGCTTTTTACCAGGGGAAAGACTGTTTTTT | CASSFLPGERLFF
TRBJ2-5 | . | . | TRBV6-2/TRBV6-3 | TGTGCCAGCAGTTTACAGGGTCAGGAGACCCAGTACTTC | CASSLQGQETQYF
TRBJ1-1 | . | . | TRBV18 | TGTGCCAGCTCACCAAGCGCAGGGCCAAACACTGAAGCTTTCTTT | CASSPSAGPNTEAFF
TRBJ2-1 | . | . | TRBV7-8 | TGTGCCAGCAGCCGAGGACTTGTCTCCTACAATGAGCAGTTCTTC | CASSRGLVSYNEQFF
TRBJ1-2 | TRBD1 | . | TRBV7-2 | TGTGCCAGCAGCTTAAGGACAGGGGCAACTTTCAATGGCTACACCTTC | CASSLRTGATFNGYTF
TRBJ2-7 | TRBD2 | . | TRBV29-1 | TGCAGCGCCGGCTCATCGGGGGGATCCTACGAGCAGTACTTC | CSAGSSGGSYEQYF
TRBJ1-2 | . | . | TRBV7-6 | TGTGCCAGCAGCCCATCCACAGCCAACTCTAACTATGGCTACACCTTC | CASSPSTANSNYGYTF
TRBJ2-5 | TRBD2 | . | TRBV7-2 | TGTGCCGGAGTTCGCTTGGGGGGGACCCAAAAGACCCAGTACTTC | CAGVRLGGTQKTQYF
TRBJ1-3 | . | . | TRBV5-1 | TGCGCCAGCAGCTTGGACAGCTCAGGAAACACCATATATTTT | CASSLDSSGNTIYF
TRBJ2-5 | . | . | TRBV5-1 | TGCGCCAGCAGCTTGGGGACTCCAGGCCCCGTCAAAGAGACCCAGTACTTC | CASSLGTPGPVKETQYF
TRBJ1-2 | TRBD1 | . | TRBV28 | TGTGCCAGCAGTTCTCAGACAGGGTTTTACTATGGCTACACCTTC | CASSSQTGFYYGYTF
TRBJ2-1 | TRBD2 | . | TRBV2 | TGTGCCAGCAGTGAGCCCGGGACTAGGAAGTTCTTC | CASSEPGTRKFF
TRBJ1-6 | TRBD1 | few | TRBV5-1 | TGCGCCAGCAGCCTCGGACAGGTATATTCACCCCTCCACTTT | CASSLGQVYSPLHF
TRBJ2-2 | TRBD1 | . | TRBV29-1 | TGCAGCGCTGCCGGGACAGGGAGGGTCGGGGAGCTGTTTTTT | CSAAGTGRVGELFF
TRBJ1-1 | TRBD1 | few | TRBV10-3 | TGTGCCATCAGTGAGAGGACAGGGCGGGTGGCTGAAGCTTTCTTT | CAISERTGRVAEAFF
TRBJ1-6 | . | . | TRBV15 | TGTGCCACCAGCAGCTTAAATTCACCCCTCCACTTT | CATSSLNSPLHF
TRBJ1-3 | . | . | TRBV6-4 | TGTGCCAGCAGTGGCCGGGACAACTCTGGAAACACCATATATTTT | CASSGRDNSGNTIYF
TRBJ2-7 | . | . | TRBV5-1 | TGCGCCAGCAGCCCAAGGACAGTGCGGGAGCAGTACTTC | CASSPRTVREQYF
TRBJ1-1 | TRBD1 | . | TRBV5-4 | TGTGCCAGCAGCTTCGGACAGGGAACTGAAGCTTTCTTT | CASSFGQGTEAFF
TRBJ1-2 | . | . | TRBV7-8 | TGTGCCAGCAGCCCCCGGGAGGCGACAGGATTCTATGGCTACACCTTC | CASSPREATGFYGYTF
TRBJ2-7 | TRBD1 | . | TRBV19 | TGTGCCAGTAGTATAGGCAGGGGGTCCTACGAGCAGTACTTC | CASSIGRGSYEQYF
TRBJ2-1 | . | . | TRBV7-9 | TGTGCCAGCAGCTTAGGACATCCACCCCCGTTCTTC | CASSLGHPPPFF
TRBJ1-2 | . | . | TRBV6-5 | TGTGCCAGCAGTTACGAGGGTGGCTATGGCTACACCTTC | CASSYEGGYGYTF
TRBJ2-3 | . | . | TRBV27 | TGTGCCAGCAGTTTATACCCGACAGGGACTTTTTCCACCGGCGCAGATACGCAGTATTTT | CASSLYPTGTFSTGADTQYF
TRBJ2-5 | TRBD2 | few | TRBV11-2 | TGTGCCAGCAGCAAGAGGGGCGGGAGCCAAGAGACCCAGTACTTC | CASSKRGGSQETQYF
TRBJ2-7 | . | once | TRBV30 | TGTGCCTGGAGTGCGTCGCAGGACTCCTACGAGCAGTACTTC | CAWSASQDSYEQYF
TRBJ1-2 | . | . | TRBV12-3/TRBV12-4 | TGTGCCAGCAGGCCTTCAGGGGCCTATGGCTACACCTTC | CASRPSGAYGYTF
TRBJ1-6 | . | few | TRBV12-5 | TGTGCTAGTGGTTTGGCGCAGGGCCCCTATAATTCACCCCTCCACTTT | CASGLAQGPYNSPLHF
TRBJ2-3 | TRBD2 | . | TRBV7-3 | TGTGCCAGCAGCATAGGACTAGCGGCAGATACGCAGTATTTT | CASSIGLAADTQYF